This T cell receptor beta chain was identified in a study of response to subunit inactivated influenza vaccine. TCRdb independently ran MiXCR on the RT-PCR reads; one entry per CDR3 protein. This sample has about 180,000 distinct CDR3 sequences, with approximately 12% found just once. Germline CDR1 reads LNHNV; CDR2 reads YYDKDF (reference sequence). The length of the CDR3 is 13 residues. Trimming took off 3 bases at V and 3 bases at J, with 6 bases between the two ends. This chain uses TRBV15 with TRBJ1-5, with D hard to call. The TCR originated in a man aged 50 to 75 who received an inactivated influenza vaccine. Sequencing used CD8+ T cells sorted from PBMCs, obtained less than 30 months after vaccination. DNA of the CDR3: TGTGCCACCAGCAGGGAGACCAATCAGCCCCAGCATTTT. Translating it yields CATSRETNQPQHF.